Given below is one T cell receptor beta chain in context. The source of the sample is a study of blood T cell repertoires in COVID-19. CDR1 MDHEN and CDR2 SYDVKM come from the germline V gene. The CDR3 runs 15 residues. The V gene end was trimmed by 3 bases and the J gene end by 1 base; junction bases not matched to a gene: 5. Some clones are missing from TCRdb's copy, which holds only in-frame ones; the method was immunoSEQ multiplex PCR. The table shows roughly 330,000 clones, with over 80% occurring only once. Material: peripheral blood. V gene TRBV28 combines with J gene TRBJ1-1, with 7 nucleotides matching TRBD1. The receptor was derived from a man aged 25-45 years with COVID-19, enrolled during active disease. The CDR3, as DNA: TGTGCCAGCAGTTTGACAGGGACAACGAACACTGAAGCTTTCTTT. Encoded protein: CASSLTGTTNTEAFF. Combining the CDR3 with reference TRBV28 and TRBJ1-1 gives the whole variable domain DVKVTQSSRYLVKRTGEKVFLECVQDMDHENMFWYRQDPGLGLRLIYFSYDVKMKEKGDIPEGYSVSREKKERFSLILESASTNQTSMYLCASSLTGTTNTEAFFGQGTRLTVV.